This T cell receptor beta chain comes out of a study of technical replicates of blood from a few donors. The CDR3 is 14 residues long. Germline values: CDR1 SGHTA, CDR2 FQGNSA. V was clipped by 4 bases and J by 7 bases; unmatched bases: 2. Method: immunoSEQ multiplex PCR; TCRdb's copy keeps in-frame clones and lacks some. This sample has about 83,000 clones, with approximately 92% found just once. The source is a human donor in good health. This chain joins TRBV7-2 and TRBJ2-1, with 12 bases that match TRBD2. The sequencing input was T cells isolated from PBMCs. DNA for the CDR3: TGTGCCAGCAGCTCCGGGACTAGCGGGAATGAGCAGTTCTTC. This codes for CASSSGTSGNEQFF.